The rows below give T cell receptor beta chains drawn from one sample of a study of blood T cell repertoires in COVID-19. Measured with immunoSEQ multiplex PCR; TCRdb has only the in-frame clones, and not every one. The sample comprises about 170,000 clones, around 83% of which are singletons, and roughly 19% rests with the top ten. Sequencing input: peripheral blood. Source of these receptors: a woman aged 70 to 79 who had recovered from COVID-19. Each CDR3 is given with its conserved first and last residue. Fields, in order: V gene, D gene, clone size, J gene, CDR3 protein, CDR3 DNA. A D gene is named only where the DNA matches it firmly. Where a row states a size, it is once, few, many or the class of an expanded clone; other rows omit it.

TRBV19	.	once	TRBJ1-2	CASSYMAGGGYGYTF	TGTGCCAGTAGTTATATGGCTGGCGGGGGCTATGGCTACACCTTC
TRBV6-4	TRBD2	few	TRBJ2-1	CASSESGGGHNEQFF	TGTGCCAGCAGTGAGTCTGGGGGGGGACACAATGAGCAGTTCTTC
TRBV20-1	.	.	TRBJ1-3	CSASLARGSGNTIYF	TGCAGTGCTAGTTTGGCCAGGGGCTCTGGAAACACCATATATTTT
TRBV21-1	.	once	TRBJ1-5	CASSRGGGESNQPQHF	TGTGCCAGCAGCAGGGGCGGGGGAGAGAGCAATCAGCCCCAGCATTTT
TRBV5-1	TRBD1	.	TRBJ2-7	CASSWGDRGSLREQYF	TGCGCCAGCAGCTGGGGGGACAGGGGGTCCCTCCGCGAGCAGTACTTC
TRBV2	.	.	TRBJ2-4	CASNLGTQGGKYF	TGTGCCAGCAACCTCGGGACTCAGGGAGGAAAGTACTTC
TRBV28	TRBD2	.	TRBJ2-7	CASSLPVAGVSYEQYF	TGTGCCAGCAGTTTACCGGTAGCGGGAGTTTCCTACGAGCAGTACTTC
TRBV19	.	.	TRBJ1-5	CASSMDGGMAQHF	TGTGCCAGTAGTATGGACGGGGGGATGGCCCAGCATTTT
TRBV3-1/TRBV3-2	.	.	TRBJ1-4	CASSQDGPGKLFF	TGTGCCAGCAGCCAAGATGGGCCCGGAAAACTGTTTTTT
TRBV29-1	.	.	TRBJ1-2	CSVESRFGGNYGYTF	TGCAGCGTTGAATCGAGGTTCGGGGGAAACTATGGCTACACCTTC
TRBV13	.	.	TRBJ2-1	CASSLAVSRNEQFF	TGTGCCAGCAGCTTAGCTGTCTCCAGGAATGAGCAGTTCTTC
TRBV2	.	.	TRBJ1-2	CASSEPTAYGYTF	TGTGCCAGCAGTGAGCCGACAGCCTATGGCTACACCTTC
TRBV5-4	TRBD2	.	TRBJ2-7	CASSLGGLAGGASYEQYF	TGTGCCAGCAGCTTGGGGGGACTAGCGGGAGGGGCGTCTTACGAGCAGTACTTC
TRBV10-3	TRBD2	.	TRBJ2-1	CAISELRLAGGRYNEQFF	TGTGCCATCAGTGAGCTGAGGCTAGCGGGAGGGAGGTACAATGAGCAGTTCTTC
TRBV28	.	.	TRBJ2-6	CASNPGANVLTF	TGTGCCAGCAACCCCGGTGCCAACGTCCTGACTTTC
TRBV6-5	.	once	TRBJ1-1	CASTRIPNTEAFF	TGTGCCAGCACGCGGATTCCGAACACTGAAGCTTTCTTT
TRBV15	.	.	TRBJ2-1	CATSRGAQDYNEQFF	TGTGCCACCAGCAGGGGGGCCCAGGATTACAATGAGCAGTTCTTC
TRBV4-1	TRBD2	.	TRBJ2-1	CASSQAGTSGGHNEQFF	TGCGCCAGCAGCCAGGCCGGAACTAGCGGGGGCCACAATGAGCAGTTCTTC
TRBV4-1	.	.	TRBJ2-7	CASSQVGGYEQYF	TGCGCCAGCAGCCAAGTTGGAGGCTACGAGCAGTACTTC
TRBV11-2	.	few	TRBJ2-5	CASSLPSVETQYF	TGTGCCAGCAGCTTACCTAGCGTCGAGACCCAGTACTTC
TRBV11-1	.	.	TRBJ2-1	CASRLGTPFSYNEQFF	TGTGCCAGCAGACTCGGGACTCCGTTTTCATACAATGAGCAGTTCTTC
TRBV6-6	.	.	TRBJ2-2	CASGTTNTGELFF	TGTGCCTCCGGGACAACGAACACCGGGGAGCTGTTTTTT
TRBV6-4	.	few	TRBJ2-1	CASSPLAFADNEQFF	TGTGCCAGCAGTCCCCTAGCGTTTGCCGACAATGAGCAGTTCTTC